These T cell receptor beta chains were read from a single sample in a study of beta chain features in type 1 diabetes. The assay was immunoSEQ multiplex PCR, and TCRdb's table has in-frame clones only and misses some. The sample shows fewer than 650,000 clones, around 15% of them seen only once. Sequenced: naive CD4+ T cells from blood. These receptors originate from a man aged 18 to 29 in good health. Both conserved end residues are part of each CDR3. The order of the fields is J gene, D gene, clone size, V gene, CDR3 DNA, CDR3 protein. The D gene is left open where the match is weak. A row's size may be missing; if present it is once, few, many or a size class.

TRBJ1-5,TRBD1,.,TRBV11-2,TGTGCCAGCAGCTTAGTGGGACAGGGAATACCCCAGCATTTT,CASSLVGQGIPQHF
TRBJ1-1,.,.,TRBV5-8,TGTGCCAGCAGCTTGGTAGAAGCTCAATTT,CASSLVEAQF
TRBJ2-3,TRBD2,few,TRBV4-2,TGTGCCAGCAGCCAAGATCCCCTCCGGGATAGCGGGAACACAGATACGCAGTATTTT,CASSQDPLRDSGNTDTQYF
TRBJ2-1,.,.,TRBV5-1,TGCGCCAGCAGCTTGGCTGGGGGGCAAGTGAATGAGCAGTTCTTC,CASSLAGGQVNEQFF
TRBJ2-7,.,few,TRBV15,TGTGCCACCAGCAGAGATCGGTCGGGGACTTTCTACGAGCAGTACTTC,CATSRDRSGTFYEQYF
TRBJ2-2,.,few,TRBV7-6,TGTGCCAGCAGCTCCCCTAAGGGTAACACCGGGGAGCTGTTTTTT,CASSSPKGNTGELFF
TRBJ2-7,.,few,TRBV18,TGTGCCAGCTCACCAAGGCAGCCGGTAGCCTACGAGCAGTACTTC,CASSPRQPVAYEQYF
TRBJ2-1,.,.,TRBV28,TGTGCCAGCAGCCCCGGGTTCGGGGGCTACTTGAATGAGCAGTTCTTC,CASSPGFGGYLNEQFF
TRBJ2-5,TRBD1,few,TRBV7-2,TGTGCCAGCAGCCCCAACAGGGGGCGGGGGCAAGAGACCCAGTACTTC,CASSPNRGRGQETQYF
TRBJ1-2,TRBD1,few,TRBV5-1,TGCGCCAGCAGCTCGACAGGGGTTAACTATGGCTACACCTTC,CASSSTGVNYGYTF
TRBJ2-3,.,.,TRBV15,TGTGCCACCAGCGGGAGTTCTCGCACAGATACGCAGTATTTT,CATSGSSRTDTQYF
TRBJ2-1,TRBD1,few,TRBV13,TGTGCCAGCAGCTCCCCCTTTGCCGGGGACAGCGACCCCTCCTACAATGAGCAGTTCTTC,CASSSPFAGDSDPSYNEQFF
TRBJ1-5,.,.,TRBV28,TGTGCCAGCAGTTCATGGACGGAGGGTAGGGGCAATCAGCCCCAGCATTTT,CASSSWTEGRGNQPQHF
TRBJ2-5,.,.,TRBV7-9,TGTGCCAGCAGCTTAGCAAGGGCGGGACCCGAGACCCAGTACTTC,CASSLARAGPETQYF
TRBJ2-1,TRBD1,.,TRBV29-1,TGCAGCGTTGTTGACAGGGACACCCTCAATGAGCAGTTCTTC,CSVVDRDTLNEQFF
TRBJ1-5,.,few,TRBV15,TGTGCCACCAGCAGAATGGCGGTCGATCAGCCCCAGCATTTT,CATSRMAVDQPQHF
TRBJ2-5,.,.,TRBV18,TGTGCCAGCTCACCAGGGCTCTCTCCAGAGACCCAGTACTTC,CASSPGLSPETQYF
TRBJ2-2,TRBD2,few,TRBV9,TGTGCCAGCAGCGTTCGCGGGAGGGCCCCGAACACCGGGGAGCTGTTTTTT,CASSVRGRAPNTGELFF
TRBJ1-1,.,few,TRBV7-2,TGTGCCAGCGTTAGGGTTTTGGCTTTCTTT,CASVRVLAFF
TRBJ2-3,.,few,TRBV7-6,TGTGCCAGCAGCTTATACTGGGCGCAGTATTTT,CASSLYWAQYF
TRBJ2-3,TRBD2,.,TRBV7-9,TGTGCCAGCAGCGGGGCTGGACTAGCTAGCACAGATACGCAGTATTTT,CASSGAGLASTDTQYF
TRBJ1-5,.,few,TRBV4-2,TGTGCCAGCAGCCAAGGTTGGCAAGATAGCAATCAGCCCCAGCATTTT,CASSQGWQDSNQPQHF
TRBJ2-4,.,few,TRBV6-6,TGTGCCAGCAGGCGGGACGCCAAAAACATTCAGTACTTC,CASRRDAKNIQYF
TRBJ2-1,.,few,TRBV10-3,TGTGCCATCAGTGGTGAACAGAGCAATGAGCAGTTCTTC,CAISGEQSNEQFF
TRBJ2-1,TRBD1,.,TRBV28,TGTGCCAGCAGTACGAGCGGACAGGGTCACAATGAGCAGTTCTTC,CASSTSGQGHNEQFF
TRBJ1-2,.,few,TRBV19,TGTGCCAGTAGCCCCCGGATAGAAACATTCGGTGGCTACACCTTC,CASSPRIETFGGYTF
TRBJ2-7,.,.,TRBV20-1,TGCAGTGCGATGGAGTCCTACGAGCAGTACTTC,CSAMESYEQYF
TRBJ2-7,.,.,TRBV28,TGTGCCAGCCTCAGACAGATAACAGCTTTGTCCTACGAGCAGTACTTC,CASLRQITALSYEQYF
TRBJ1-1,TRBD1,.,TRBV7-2,TGTGCCAGCAGCAAAGACAGGGTGGGGTGGAACACTGAAGCTTTCTTT,CASSKDRVGWNTEAFF
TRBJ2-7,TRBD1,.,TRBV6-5,TGTGCCAGCAGCCTATTTAGGACAGGGAGCTACGAGCAGTACTTC,CASSLFRTGSYEQYF
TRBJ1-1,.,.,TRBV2,TGTGCCAGCACCCGGTGGCTTGAAGCTTTCTTT,CASTRWLEAFF
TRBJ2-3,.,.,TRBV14,TGTGCCAGCAGCCAGACAGCCGGGGCTAACACAGATACGCAGTATTTT,CASSQTAGANTDTQYF
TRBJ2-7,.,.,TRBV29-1,TGCAGCGCAGGGGACTACCTGAGCTCCTACGAGCAGTACTTC,CSAGDYLSSYEQYF
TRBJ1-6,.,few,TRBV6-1,TGTGCCAGCAGTGATCGGGCATCAAATGTTTCACCCCTCCACTTT,CASSDRASNVSPLHF
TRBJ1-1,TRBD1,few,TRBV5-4,TGTGCCAGCAGCTACAGGGGAAGTCGAACTGAAGCTTTCTTT,CASSYRGSRTEAFF
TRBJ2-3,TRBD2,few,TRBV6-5,TGTGCCAGCAGTTACGAGCGGGGGGGGGCAGATACGCAGTATTTT,CASSYERGGADTQYF
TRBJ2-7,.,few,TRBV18,TGTGCCAGCTCTCCATCCGATCGGCAGGGCGGCGAGCAGTACTTC,CASSPSDRQGGEQYF
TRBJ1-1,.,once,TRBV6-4,TGTGCCAGCAGTGAGTCTAACAGGGCAGAAGCTTTCTTT,CASSESNRAEAFF
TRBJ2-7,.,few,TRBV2,TGTGCCAGCGGGGGCTCCTACGAGCAGTACTTC,CASGGSYEQYF
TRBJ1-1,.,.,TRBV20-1,TGCAGTGCTAGCGGGAACACTGAAGCTTTCTTT,CSASGNTEAFF
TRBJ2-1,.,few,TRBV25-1,TGTGCCAGCAGTGAATTCGGTGGGAGTGCCTACAATGAGCAGTTCTTC,CASSEFGGSAYNEQFF
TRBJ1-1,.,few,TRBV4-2,TGTGCCAGCAGCCCCGTGGGGGCGAACACTGAAGCTTTCTTT,CASSPVGANTEAFF
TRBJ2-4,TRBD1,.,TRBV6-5,TGTGCCAGCAGCCTCCGGGACAGGAGAGACATTCAGTACTTC,CASSLRDRRDIQYF
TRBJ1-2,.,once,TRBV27,TGTGCCAGCTGTCGGTCGACTGGGTTCTATGGCTACACCTTC,CASCRSTGFYGYTF
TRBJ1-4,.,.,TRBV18,TGTGCCAGCTCACCACTGAAGTTAGGGCTTGAAAAACTGTTTTTT,CASSPLKLGLEKLFF
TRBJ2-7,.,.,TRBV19,TGTGCCAGTAGTAATGAGTATTTCACCTACGAGCAGTACTTC,CASSNEYFTYEQYF
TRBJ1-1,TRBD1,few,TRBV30,TGTGCCTGGAGTGGTCGACAGGGTGAAGCTTTCTTT,CAWSGRQGEAFF
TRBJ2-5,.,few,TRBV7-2,TGTGCCAGCAGTCAGAGGGCTTTGATAGAGACCCAGTACTTC,CASSQRALIETQYF
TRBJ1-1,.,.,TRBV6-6,TGTGCCAGCAGTTACTCGCAACAGGGAAACACTGAAGCTTTCTTT,CASSYSQQGNTEAFF